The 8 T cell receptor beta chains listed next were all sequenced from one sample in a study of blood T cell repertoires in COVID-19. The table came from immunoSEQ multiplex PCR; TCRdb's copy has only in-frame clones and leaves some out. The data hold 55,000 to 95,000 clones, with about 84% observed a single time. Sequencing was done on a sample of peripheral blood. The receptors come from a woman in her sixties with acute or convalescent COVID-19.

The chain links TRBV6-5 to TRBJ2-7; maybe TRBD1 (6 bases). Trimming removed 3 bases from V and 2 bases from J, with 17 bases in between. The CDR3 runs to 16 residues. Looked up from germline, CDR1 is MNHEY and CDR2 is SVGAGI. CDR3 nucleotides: TGTGCCAGCAGTTATGGTCGGTCAGGGGAACCCTACGAGCAGTACTTC. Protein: CASSYGRSGEPYEQYF.

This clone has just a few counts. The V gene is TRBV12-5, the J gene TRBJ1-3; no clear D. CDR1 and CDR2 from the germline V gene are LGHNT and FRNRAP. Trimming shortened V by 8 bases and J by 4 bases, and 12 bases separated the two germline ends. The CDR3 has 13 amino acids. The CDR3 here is CASQASLGNTIYF. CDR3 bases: TGTGCTAGTCAGGCCTCATTGGGAAACACCATATATTTT. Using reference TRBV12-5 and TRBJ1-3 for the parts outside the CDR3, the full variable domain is DARVTQTPRHKVTEMGQEVTMRCQPILGHNTVFWYRQTMMQGLELLAYFRNRAPLDDSGMPKDRFSAEMPDATLATLKIQPSEPRDSAVYFCASQASLGNTIYFGEGSWLTVV.

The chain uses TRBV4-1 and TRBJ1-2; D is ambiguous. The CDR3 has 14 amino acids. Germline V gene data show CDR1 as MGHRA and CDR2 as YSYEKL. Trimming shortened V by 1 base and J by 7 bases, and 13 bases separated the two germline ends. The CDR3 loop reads CASSQVSGEAGYTF. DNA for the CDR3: TGCGCCAGCAGCCAAGTTTCCGGCGAGGCTGGCTACACCTTC.

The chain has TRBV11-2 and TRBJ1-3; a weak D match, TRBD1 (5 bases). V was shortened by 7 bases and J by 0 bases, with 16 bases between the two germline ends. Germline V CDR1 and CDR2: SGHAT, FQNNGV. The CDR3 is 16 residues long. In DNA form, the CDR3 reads TGTGCCAGCAACGGAGGGGCCGTAAGCTCTGGAAACACCATATATTTT. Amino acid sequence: CASNGGAVSSGNTIYF.

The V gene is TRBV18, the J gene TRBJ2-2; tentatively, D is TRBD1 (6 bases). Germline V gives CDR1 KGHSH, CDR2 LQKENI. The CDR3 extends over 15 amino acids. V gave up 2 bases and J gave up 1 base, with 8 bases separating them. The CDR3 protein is CASSPTGRNTGELFF. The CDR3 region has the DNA TGTGCCAGCTCACCAACAGGGCGGAACACCGGGGAGCTGTTTTTT.

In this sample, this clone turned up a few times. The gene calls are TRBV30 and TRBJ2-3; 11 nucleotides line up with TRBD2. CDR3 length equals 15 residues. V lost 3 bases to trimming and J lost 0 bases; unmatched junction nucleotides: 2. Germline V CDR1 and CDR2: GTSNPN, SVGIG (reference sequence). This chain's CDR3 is CAWRGLAVSTDTQYF. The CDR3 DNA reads TGTGCCTGGAGGGGACTAGCGGTCAGCACAGATACGCAGTATTTT.

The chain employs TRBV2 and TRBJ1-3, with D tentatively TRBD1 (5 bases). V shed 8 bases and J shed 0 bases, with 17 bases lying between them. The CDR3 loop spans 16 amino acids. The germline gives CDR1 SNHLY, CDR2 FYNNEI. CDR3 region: CASARLAGPSGNTIYF. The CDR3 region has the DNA TGTGCCAGCGCCCGGCTGGCAGGGCCCTCTGGAAACACCATATATTTT. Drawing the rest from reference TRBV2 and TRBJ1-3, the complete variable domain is EPEVTQTPSHQVTQMGQEVILRCVPISNHLYFYWYRQILGQKVEFLVSFYNNEISEKSEIFDDQFSVERPDGSNFTLKIRSTKLEDSAMYFCASARLAGPSGNTIYFGEGSWLTVV.

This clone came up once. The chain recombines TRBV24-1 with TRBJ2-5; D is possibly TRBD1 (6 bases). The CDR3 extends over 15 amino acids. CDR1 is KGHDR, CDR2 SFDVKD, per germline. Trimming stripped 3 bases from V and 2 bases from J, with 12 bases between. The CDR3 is CATSDIRGQQETQYF. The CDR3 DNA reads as TGTGCCACCAGTGATATCCGCGGACAGCAAGAGACCCAGTACTTC.